The 7 T cell receptor beta chains in this list originate from one sample, sequenced in a study of OX40 agonist ivuxolimab in advanced cancers. The repertoire was sequenced with immunoSEQ multiplex PCR; TCRdb's copy has only in-frame clones and lacks some. The data contain 55,000 to 85,000 clones, roughly 88% of them singletons. Sequences were derived from CD4+ or CD8+ T cells sorted from blood, sampled in a trial of the OX40 agonist ivuxolimab. These receptors all come from an adult with an advanced solid tumor such as melanoma, head and neck, liver or kidney cancer.

CDR3 sequence reads: CASSLTSGGPDTGELFF. CDR3 bases: TGTGCCAGCAGCTTGACTAGCGGGGGGCCCGACACCGGGGAGCTGTTTTTT. V usage is TRBV7-3 and J usage is TRBJ2-2, with 13 nucleotides matching TRBD2. Losses at the gene ends were 3 bases for V and 3 bases for J; bases not matched to a gene: 4. The V gene's germline CDR1 is SGHTA and CDR2 FQGTGA. The CDR3 is made up of 17 amino acids.

Here the CDR3 DNA reads TGTGCCAGCAGCGTGGAAGGACGGTTCTATGGCTACACCTTC. Its translation is CASSVEGRFYGYTF. The chain couples TRBV9 to TRBJ1-2; unclear D gene. V shed 2 bases and J shed 4 bases, with 12 bases lying between them. Germline-derived CDR1 and CDR2 are SGDLS and YYNGEE. The CDR3 totals 14 residues.

Turning to this clone: A read error may produce the germline difference seen at one junction end. The chain recombines TRBV7-7 with TRBJ2-5, with D possibly matching TRBD2 (6 bases). CDR3 length equals 14 residues. Germline-derived CDR1 and CDR2 are SSHAT and FNYEAQ (reference sequence). CDR3 amino acids: CASSPGLTQETQYF. DNA for the CDR3: TGTGCTAGCAGCCCGGGACTGACCCAAGAGACCCAGTACTTC.

The CDR3 nucleotides read TGTGCCAGCAGCTTATCGGCGGGGGCCAACGTCCTGACTTTC. The encoded protein is CASSLSAGANVLTF. The genes are TRBV7-3 and TRBJ2-6; D is unclear. The CDR3 contains 14 residues. The germline CDR1 and CDR2 sequences are SGHTA and FQGTGA. Trimming shortened V by 2 bases and J by 4 bases, and 6 bases separated the two germline ends.

This clone was counted only a few times. This chain links TRBV9 with TRBJ1-1, with unresolved D. Germline values: CDR1 SGDLS, CDR2 YYNGEE. With 3 bases removed from V and 1 base from J, the gap between germline ends came to 10 bases. The CDR3 loop spans 14 amino acids. The CDR3 reads CASSADWGNTEAFF. CDR3 nucleotide sequence: TGTGCCAGCAGCGCGGATTGGGGGAACACTGAAGCTTTCTTT.

The chain uses TRBV11-2 and TRBJ1-1; the D gene is possibly TRBD1 (5 bases). Germline V gives CDR1 SGHAT, CDR2 FQNNGV. The V gene lost 0 bases and the J gene lost 4 bases, with 12 bases spanning the gap. This CDR3 comprises 15 residues. The chain's CDR3 is CASSLEPGAATEAFF. The CDR3 region has the DNA TGTGCCAGCAGCTTAGAACCCGGGGCTGCCACTGAAGCTTTCTTT.

The V gene is TRBV5-1, the J gene TRBJ1-5, with 9 positions matching TRBD1. Per germline, CDR1 SGHRS and CDR2 YFSETQ. The CDR3 contains 15 residues. Trimming took 4 bases from V and 6 from J; bases not matched to a gene: 8. CDR3 protein: CASSPGTGSGQPQHF. CDR3 bases: TGCGCCAGCAGCCCAGGGACAGGGTCCGGTCAGCCCCAGCATTTT.